This is a list of T cell receptor beta chains from one sample in a study of cytomegalovirus exposure and HLA in healthy donors. Profiling relied on immunoSEQ multiplex PCR, and the TCRdb table lists in-frame clones only, not all of them. The table includes some 190,000 clones, around 80% detected once. The sample comprised PBMCs. These receptor sequences come from a girl aged 10 to 17 in good health and CMV-seropositive. Each CDR3 is given with its conserved first and last residue. The D gene is left open where the match is weak. Only some rows state a clone size, as once, few, many or a class for expanded clones.

j_call	clone_size	v_call	d_call	cdr3_aa	cdr3_nt
TRBJ1-2	-	TRBV18	-	CASSSSEDYGYTF	TGTGCCAGCTCAAGTTCGGAGGATTATGGCTACACCTTC
TRBJ2-7	-	TRBV19	-	CASSFQGNEQYF	TGTGCCAGTAGTTTCCAGGGAAACGAGCAGTACTTC
TRBJ2-7	-	TRBV5-1	-	CASSLAGNEQYF	TGCGCCAGCAGCTTGGCCGGGAACGAGCAGTACTTC
TRBJ2-2	-	TRBV7-7	-	CASSRHSSTGELFF	TGTGCCAGCAGCCGTCACAGTTCCACCGGGGAGCTGTTTTTT
TRBJ1-5	-	TRBV7-9	TRBD1	CASSLAPGGTGGGQPQHF	TGTGCCAGCAGCTTAGCCCCCGGGGGGACAGGGGGGGGCCAGCCCCAGCATTTT
TRBJ2-7	-	TRBV5-4	-	CASSLGQGFPDEQYF	TGTGCCAGCAGCTTGGGGCAGGGGTTCCCTGACGAGCAGTACTTC
TRBJ2-1	-	TRBV29-1	-	CSVDRGLIGEQFF	TGCAGCGTTGACCGAGGGCTTATAGGAGAGCAGTTCTTC
TRBJ1-1	-	TRBV11-3	TRBD1	CASSRDRDTEAFF	TGTGCCAGCAGCCGCGACAGGGACACTGAAGCTTTCTTT
TRBJ1-2	-	TRBV19	-	CASSNLRVPYGYTF	TGTGCCAGTAGTAACCTCAGGGTTCCCTATGGCTACACCTTC
TRBJ2-5	-	TRBV10-1	TRBD2	CASSEGKLAGVQETQYF	TGCGCCAGCAGTGAGGGTAAACTAGCGGGGGTCCAAGAGACCCAGTACTTC
TRBJ2-2	-	TRBV10-2	TRBD2	CASSRGSGRVLGELFF	TGCGCCAGCAGCCGAGGGAGCGGGAGGGTCTTAGGGGAGCTGTTTTTT
TRBJ1-1	-	TRBV6-1	-	CASIPGQNSNTEAFF	TGTGCCAGCATCCCAGGGCAGAACAGCAACACTGAAGCTTTCTTT
TRBJ2-7	-	TRBV20-1	TRBD1	CRDRGSHEQYF	TGCAGGGACAGGGGTAGCCACGAGCAGTACTTC
TRBJ2-1	-	TRBV6-6	-	CASSRDFTYNEQFF	TGTGCCAGCAGCCGGGACTTTACCTACAATGAGCAGTTCTTC
TRBJ2-7	-	TRBV29-1	-	CSVELADYEQYF	TGCAGCGTTGAATTGGCAGACTACGAGCAGTACTTC
TRBJ2-5	-	TRBV19	-	CASSIGHQETQYF	TGTGCCAGTAGTATAGGGCACCAAGAGACCCAGTACTTC
TRBJ2-6	few	TRBV27	-	CASTGSSANVLTF	TGTGCCAGCACAGGGTCTTCTGCCAACGTCCTGACTTTC
TRBJ1-1	-	TRBV11-2	TRBD1	CASSFRGRSEAFF	TGTGCCAGCAGCTTTAGGGGGCGGTCTGAAGCTTTCTTT
TRBJ1-5	-	TRBV19	-	CASSIAQSGLPQHF	TGTGCCAGTAGTATTGCACAGTCCGGTCTACCCCAGCATTTT
TRBJ2-2	once	TRBV19	-	CASSFYRAGTGELFF	TGTGCCAGTAGTTTCTACAGGGCAGGCACCGGGGAGCTGTTTTTT
TRBJ2-5	-	TRBV5-4	-	CASSLAARETQYF	TGTGCCAGCAGCTTGGCTGCTCGGGAGACCCAGTACTTC
TRBJ2-5	few	TRBV9	-	CASSVGVFQETQYF	TGTGCCAGCAGCGTAGGAGTCTTTCAAGAGACCCAGTACTTC
TRBJ2-2	-	TRBV2	TRBD1	CASSVFLGTGITGELFF	TGTGCCAGCAGTGTCTTCCTTGGGACAGGGATAACCGGGGAGCTGTTTTTT
TRBJ2-2	-	TRBV11-3	-	CASGMRGTGELFF	TGTGCCAGCGGGATGCGGGGCACCGGGGAGCTGTTTTTT
TRBJ2-1	-	TRBV5-6	TRBD2	CASSYASGADYSYNEQFF	TGTGCCAGCAGCTATGCTAGCGGGGCCGACTACTCCTACAATGAGCAGTTCTTC
TRBJ2-7	-	TRBV7-9	TRBD2	CASSPYRREGLREQYF	TGTGCCAGCAGCCCCTACCGCAGGGAGGGCCTAAGGGAGCAGTACTTC
TRBJ1-2	-	TRBV7-9	-	CASSSPQVFYGYTF	TGTGCCAGCAGCTCCCCGCAGGTATTCTATGGCTACACCTTC
TRBJ1-5	-	TRBV15	-	CATSSKSYRYSNQPQHF	TGTGCCACCAGCAGCAAATCCTACAGATATAGCAATCAGCCCCAGCATTTT
TRBJ1-3	-	TRBV9	-	CASSARGGIKRNTIYF	TGTGCCAGCAGCGCTCGGGGGGGAATCAAGCGAAACACCATATATTTT
TRBJ2-2	-	TRBV19	TRBD2	CASTEGLAAGTNTGELFF	TGTGCCAGTACCGAGGGACTAGCGGCAGGTACGAACACCGGGGAGCTGTTTTTT
TRBJ1-1	-	TRBV5-6	TRBD1	CASSLDRGLWAEAFF	TGTGCCAGCAGCTTGGATAGGGGGCTGTGGGCTGAAGCTTTCTTT
TRBJ2-1	-	TRBV6-5	TRBD2	CASRHGTSGRNEQFF	TGTGCCAGCAGACACGGGACTAGCGGCCGCAATGAGCAGTTCTTC
TRBJ2-7	-	TRBV10-3	TRBD2	CAIREREGPNEQYF	TGTGCCATCAGGGAGCGGGAGGGCCCGAACGAGCAGTACTTC